A single sample is the source of the 10 T cell receptor beta chains below, sequenced in a study of molecular identifiers for immune sequencing clone quantification. MiXCR, run by TCRdb on the PCR reads, gives a single entry per CDR3 protein. There are under 600,000 distinct CDR3 sequences in the sample; 20% to 25% occur only once, and 0.84% lies in the top ten. The sample was naive CD8+ T cells from blood, with Jurkat cell RNA spiked in. Specified subset: FACS-sorted CD8+CD4-CCR7+CD45RA+ naive T cells. The receptors were sampled from a human donor in good health. Some libraries in this study had Jurkat cell RNA spiked in.

This clonotype was found many times. J is TRBJ1-5 and V is TRBV6-2 or TRBV6-3, with 8 bases lining up with TRBD1. V lost 6 bases and J lost 5; bases outside the gene matches: 12. Germline CDR1 MNHEY, CDR2 SVGEGT. This CDR3 has 16 amino acids. CDR3 amino acids: CASSPTDREGDQPQHF. CDR3 coding DNA: TGTGCCAGCAGCCCGACGGACAGGGAGGGGGATCAGCCCCAGCATTTT.

This chain links TRBV11-2 with TRBJ2-3; either TRBD1 or TRBD2 may supply D (5 bases each). The CDR3 extends over 16 amino acids. Per germline, CDR1 SGHAT and CDR2 FQNNGV. The V end was cut by 4 bases, the J end by 2 bases, with 16 bases between. In nucleotides, the CDR3 is TGTGCCAGCAGCTCCAGGGTTGGGGGAAACACAGATACGCAGTATTTT. This codes for CASSSRVGGNTDTQYF.

Many counts were recorded for this clonotype. CDR3 in amino acids: CSVDNGYGYTF. CDR3 DNA sequence: TGCAGCGTTGACAACGGCTATGGCTACACCTTC. The V and J genes are TRBV29-1 and TRBJ1-2; no reliable D call. CDR1 SQVTM and CDR2 ANQGSEA come from the germline V gene. The CDR3 is 11 amino acids. Trimming took off 3 bases at V and 4 bases at J, with 6 bases between the two ends.

At least ten counts were recorded for this clonotype. The rearrangement links TRBV27 to TRBJ2-2; 10 nucleotides line up with TRBD1. The germline gives CDR1 MNHEY, CDR2 SMNVEV (reference sequence). The CDR3 has 15 residues. Trimming at V came to 8 bases and at J to 4 bases, leaving 7 bases not matched to a gene. The CDR3 loop is CASRPGQGSTGELFF. The DNA of the CDR3 is TGTGCCAGCCGACCGGGACAGGGGAGCACCGGGGAGCTGTTTTTT.

This clonotype has at least ten counts. The chain joins TRBV5-1 to TRBJ2-3; 11 bases are a match to TRBD2. V lost 4 bases to trimming and J lost 2 bases; unmatched junction nucleotides: 3. The V gene's germline CDR1 is SGHRS and CDR2 YFSETQ. The CDR3 length is 15 residues. Here the CDR3 DNA reads TGCGCCAGCAGCAGACTAGCGGGGTTCACAGATACGCAGTATTTT. Its translation is CASSRLAGFTDTQYF.

This clonotype was detected once. One base away lies a much larger clone, so this may be a sequencing read error. This chain connects TRBV24-1 to TRBJ2-2; tentatively, D is TRBD2 (6 bases). The CDR3 has 13 residues. The germline CDR1 and CDR2 sequences are KGHDR and SFDVKD. Trimming removed 11 bases at V and 0 bases at J, with 9 bases between. The CDR3, as DNA: TGTGCCATCCGGGGGTCGAACACCGGGGAGCTGTTTTTT. This gives the protein CAIRGSNTGELFF.

This clonotype has a count of ten or more. This chain connects TRBV7-2 to TRBJ1-3, with unresolved D. CDR1 and CDR2 from the germline V gene are SGHTA and FQGNSA. The CDR3 loop spans 16 amino acids. The germline V and J ends were trimmed by 1 base and 0 bases, with 10 bases remaining between them. The CDR3 DNA reads TGTGCCAGCAGCTTAGTAGGGTTCGGCTCTGGAAACACCATATATTTT. Translated, it gives CASSLVGFGSGNTIYF. The whole variable domain, remainder taken from reference TRBV7-2 and TRBJ1-3, is GAGVSQSPSNKVTEKGKDVELRCDPISGHTALYWYRQSLGQGLEFLIYFQGNSAPDKSGLPSDRFSAERTGGSVSTLTIQRTQQEDSAVYLCASSLVGFGSGNTIYFGEGSWLTVV.

The rearrangement links TRBV6-2 or TRBV6-3 to TRBJ2-7; D is uncertain. Germline CDR1 and CDR2: MNHEY and SVGEGT. The CDR3 is 12 residues long. V lost 2 bases, J lost 0 bases, and 2 bases lay in between. The CDR3 DNA reads as TGTGCCAGCAGTTACGTCTCCTACGAGCAGTACTTC. Amino acid sequence: CASSYVSYEQYF.

In this sample, this clonotype turned up many times. The rearrangement joins TRBV7-2 to TRBJ2-1; 7 bases fit TRBD2. Germline CDR1 is SGHTA and CDR2 is FQGNSA. Trimming at V came to 1 base and at J to 6 bases, leaving 6 bases not matched to a gene. This CDR3 comprises 15 residues. This CDR3 reads CASSLGGGLFNEQFF. CDR3 in DNA: TGTGCCAGCAGCTTAGGGGGGGGACTTTTCAATGAGCAGTTCTTC. Full variable domain (outside the CDR3, taken from reference TRBV7-2 and TRBJ2-1): GAGVSQSPSNKVTEKGKDVELRCDPISGHTALYWYRQSLGQGLEFLIYFQGNSAPDKSGLPSDRFSAERTGGSVSTLTIQRTQQEDSAVYLCASSLGGGLFNEQFFGPGTRLTVL.

As regards this clonotype: A read error may be the cause here, since a much bigger clone is one base away. The V call is TRBV30, the J call TRBJ2-7; D possibly uses TRBD1 or TRBD2 (5 bases each). This CDR3 is 12 amino acids long. Germline CDR1 reads GTSNPN; CDR2 reads SVGIG (reference sequence). CDR3 region: CAWSPGTYGQYF. The CDR3 bases are TGTGCCTGGAGTCCAGGGACCTACGGGCAGTACTTC.